The present T cell receptor (beta chain) was sequenced within a study of human T cells and chemical hapten exposure. Study background: Weekly administration of diphenylcyclopropenone to the scalp of patients continued throughout the approximately 26-week study. How much TCR each sample yielded varied, mostly because pooled library volumes differed slightly. Whole-study findings and limits: Alopecia was present in the donors, so their immune response may differ from healthy people's.

As to time point: patch test 1, 2 weeks after DPC sensitization. Treatment here: therapeutic diphenylcyclopropenone sensitization with weekly scalp DPC. Of note for this clonotype: Its antigen is not identified.

This CDR3 is 15 amino acids long. V lost 1 base and J lost 5, with 14 bases in between. The germline gives CDR1 LGHNA, CDR2 YNFKEQ. A single record per CDR3 protein comes from TCRdb applying MiXCR to the RACE reads. This repertoire shows around 99,000 distinct CDR3 sequences, about an eighth found once; its top ten account for less than 2.5%. This material consisted of whole blood, taken in connection with sensitization to the hapten diphenylcyclopropenone (DPC). The genes are TRBV4-2 and TRBJ1-1; a weak D match, TRBD1 (5 bases). The sequence derives from a middle-aged woman with alopecia areata. Some clones in this sample may be carry-over from other donors' samples. The CDR3 region has the DNA TGTGCCAGCAGCCAAGTTAAGGGGCTGAGAACTGAAGCTTTCTTT. This encodes CASSQVKGLRTEAFF.